This T cell receptor beta chain emerged from a study of radiotherapy plus CTLA-4 blockade in lung cancer. The method was immunoSEQ multiplex PCR; TCRdb's version includes in-frame clones alone and lacks a portion of them. The repertoire holds 70,000 to 90,000 clones, with around 90% as singletons. This CDR3 has 14 residues. This sequence joins TRBV1 and TRBJ2-1; TRBD2, the table's D call, lacks a check against the DNA. TRBV1 is given as a pseudogene. This TCR came from a human donor with non-small cell lung cancer who had stable disease on radiotherapy plus ipilimumab. The source was peripheral blood, collected from a patient treated with radiotherapy plus ipilimumab. CDR3 in DNA: TGCACCAGCAGCCGGGGGGGCCGCTGCAATGAGCAGTTCTTC. The encoded protein is CTSSRGGRCNEQFF.